The source of this TCR beta chain is a study of CD4+ T cells in melanoma (dated by TCRdb to between 2021 and 2024). For the wider study: The study investigated neoantigen-specific CD4+ T cells in human melanoma.

Concerning this clone itself: The antigen this receptor binds is unknown. Base qualities are not at hand, and no much larger clone is one base apart.

The CDR3 covers 16 residues, taking in both the cysteine and the phenylalanine. Only the CDR3 portion is preserved as DNA: 48 bases, with reading frame beginning at the first base. The germline V and J ends show losses of 4 bases and 10 bases respectively, and no gene match explains 12 bases of the junction. CDR1 and CDR2, looked up from the germline V gene (reference sequence), are SGHNT and YYREEE. Patients with melanoma were used as donors. Receptor amplification or capture employed the immunoSEQ multiplex PCR assay. In its TCRdb copy, this immuneACCESS table keeps in-frame sequences only and misses some clones. Where compared with another copy, unresolved V genes explain less than half of these, and the others have no known cause. In all, the sample holds 15,000 or so clones, and roughly four fifths of those were seen once. The ten largest clones add up to around 12% of the sample. Results and caveats for the whole study, not just this receptor: According to the report, neoantigen-specific CD4+ T cells in melanoma displayed diverse differentiation states. The report described a correlation between neoantigen-specific CD4+ T cells and the function of CD8+ T cells, macrophages and B cells.

Sequencing input: cells from a culture (not recorded whether cultured in vitro). This chain is built from TRBV5-4 and TRBJ1-6, with 9 junctional bases fitting TRBD1. This clonotype originated in a human donor with melanoma. DNA sequence: TGTGCCAGCAGCCTCACCGGACAGGGGTGGGGGTCACCCCTCCACTTT. Its product reads: CASSLTGQGWGSPLHF.